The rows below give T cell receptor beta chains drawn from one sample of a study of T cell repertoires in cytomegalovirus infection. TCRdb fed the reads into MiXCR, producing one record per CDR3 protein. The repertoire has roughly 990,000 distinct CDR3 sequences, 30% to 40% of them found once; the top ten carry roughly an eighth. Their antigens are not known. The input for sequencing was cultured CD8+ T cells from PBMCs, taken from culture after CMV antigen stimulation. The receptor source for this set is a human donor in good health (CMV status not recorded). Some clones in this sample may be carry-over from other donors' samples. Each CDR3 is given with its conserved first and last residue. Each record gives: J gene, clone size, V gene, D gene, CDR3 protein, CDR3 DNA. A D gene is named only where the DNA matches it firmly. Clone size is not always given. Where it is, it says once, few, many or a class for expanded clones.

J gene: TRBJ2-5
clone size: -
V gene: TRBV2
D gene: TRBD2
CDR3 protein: CASSEALATSGGETQYF
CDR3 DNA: TGTGCCAGCAGTGAAGCGCTTGCGACTAGCGGGGGAGAGACCCAGTACTTC

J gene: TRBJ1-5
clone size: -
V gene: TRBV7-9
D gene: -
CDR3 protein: CASSDSGSNQPQHF
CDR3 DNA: TGTGCCAGCAGCGACAGCGGGAGCAATCAGCCCCAGCATTTT

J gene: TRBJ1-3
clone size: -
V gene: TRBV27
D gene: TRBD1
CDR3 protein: CASSSTSGTGVGNTIYF
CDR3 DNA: TGTGCCAGCAGCTCCACCTCCGGGACAGGGGTCGGAAACACCATATATTTT

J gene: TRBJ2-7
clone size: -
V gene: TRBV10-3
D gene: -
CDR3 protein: CAISDHSSYEQYF
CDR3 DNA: TGTGCCATCAGTGACCACTCTTCCTACGAGCAGTACTTC

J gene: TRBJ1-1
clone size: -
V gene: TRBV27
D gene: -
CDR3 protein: CASKVEPQAISTEAFF
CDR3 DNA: TGTGCCAGCAAGGTCGAACCACAGGCGATTAGTACTGAAGCTTTCTTT

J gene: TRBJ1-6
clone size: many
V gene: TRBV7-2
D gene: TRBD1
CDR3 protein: CASSNRGFDSPLHF
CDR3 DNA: TGTGCCAGCAGCAACAGGGGATTCGATTCACCCCTCCACTTT

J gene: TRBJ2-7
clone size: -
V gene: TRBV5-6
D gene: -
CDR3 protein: CASSLGGIPYEQYF
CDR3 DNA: TGTGCCAGCAGCTTGGGGGGGATCCCCTACGAGCAGTACTTC

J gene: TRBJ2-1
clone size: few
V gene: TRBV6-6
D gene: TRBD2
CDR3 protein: CASSYVLAGSNEQFF
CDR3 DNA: TGTGCCAGCAGTTACGTCCTAGCGGGGTCCAATGAGCAGTTCTTC

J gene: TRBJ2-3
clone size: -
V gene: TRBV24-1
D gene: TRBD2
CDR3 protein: CATSDSGTTSTDTQYF
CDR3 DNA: TGTGCCACCAGTGACTCCGGGACTACTAGCACAGATACGCAGTATTTT

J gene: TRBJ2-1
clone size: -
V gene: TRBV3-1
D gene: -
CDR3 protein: CASSPIATSYNEQFF
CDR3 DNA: TGTGCCAGCAGCCCAATAGCGACCTCCTACAATGAGCAGTTCTTC

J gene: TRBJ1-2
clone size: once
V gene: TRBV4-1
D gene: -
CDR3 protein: CASSQVEGNGLGYTF
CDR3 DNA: TGCGCCAGCAGCCAAGTGGAGGGGAACGGGTTGGGCTACACCTTC

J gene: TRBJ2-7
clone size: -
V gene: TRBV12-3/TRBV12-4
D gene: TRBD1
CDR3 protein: CASSFSETGGGFDEQYF
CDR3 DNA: TGTGCCAGCAGCTTCTCGGAGACAGGGGGTGGATTCGACGAGCAGTACTTC

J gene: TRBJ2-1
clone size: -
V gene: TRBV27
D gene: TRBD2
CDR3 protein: CASSFGGGWGNEQFF
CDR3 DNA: TGTGCCAGCAGTTTCGGGGGGGGTTGGGGCAATGAGCAGTTCTTC

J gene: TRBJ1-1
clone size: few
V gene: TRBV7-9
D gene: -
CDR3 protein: CASSSSLSRDHNTEAFF
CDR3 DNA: TGTGCCAGCAGCTCATCATTATCACGGGACCATAACACTGAAGCTTTCTTT